The clone carrying this T cell receptor beta chain was found a few times. With 2 bases removed from V and 17 bases from J, the gap between germline ends came to 16 bases. CDR3 length equals 13 residues. MiXCR was run by TCRdb on the RT-PCR reads, yielding one entry per CDR3 protein. The sample consists of about 700,000 distinct CDR3 sequences, 14% of them appearing once. Source material: memory CD4+ T cells from blood. The chain combines TRBV12-3 or TRBV12-4 with TRBJ1-6; TRBD1 might be the D (5 bases). The TCR sequence derives from a female donor in good health, serving as a healthy control. The CDR3 bases are TGTGCCAGCAGTTTATTGGACGGGACTCCATTCCACTTT. Amino acid sequence: CASSLLDGTPFHF.